This T cell receptor beta chain is from a study of T cells after yellow fever vaccination. Study-wide points: Detected again after the booster were most primary-vaccination clones, at approximately 95% CD4 and approximately 85% CD8.

This clonotype has more than one count but fewer than ten. As yet, its antigen is unknown. TCRdb used MiXCR to reprocess the 5' RACE reads, holding one entry per CDR3 protein. The sample records roughly 120,000 distinct CDR3 sequences, more than 6.5% being singletons. The origin of this receptor is a man younger than 35 who received the YFV17D yellow fever vaccine. The sample consisted of CD4+ T cells sorted from PBMCs, taken approximately 11 days after the first yellow fever vaccination.

The CDR3 region is CASSFITGDLNTEAFF. The CDR3 DNA reads as TGCGCCAGCAGCTTTATCACAGGGGACTTGAACACTGAAGCTTTCTTT. The gene calls are TRBV5-1 and TRBJ1-1; 7 bases map to TRBD1. The CDR3 length is 16 residues. J gave up 0 bases and V 2 bases, and 7 bases lay outside the gene matches. Germline lookup yields CDR1 SGHRS and CDR2 YFSETQ.